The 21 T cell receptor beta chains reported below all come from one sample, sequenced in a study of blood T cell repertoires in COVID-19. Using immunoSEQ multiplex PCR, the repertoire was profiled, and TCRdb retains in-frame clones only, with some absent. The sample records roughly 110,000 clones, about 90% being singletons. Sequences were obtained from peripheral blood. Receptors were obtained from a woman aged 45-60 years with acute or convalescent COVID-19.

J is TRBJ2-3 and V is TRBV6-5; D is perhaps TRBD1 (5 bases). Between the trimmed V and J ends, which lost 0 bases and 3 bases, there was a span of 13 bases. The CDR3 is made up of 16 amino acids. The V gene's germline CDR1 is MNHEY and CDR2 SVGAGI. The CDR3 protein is CASSYSWGFGTDTQYF. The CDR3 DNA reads TGTGCCAGCAGTTACTCGTGGGGCTTCGGGACAGATACGCAGTATTTT.

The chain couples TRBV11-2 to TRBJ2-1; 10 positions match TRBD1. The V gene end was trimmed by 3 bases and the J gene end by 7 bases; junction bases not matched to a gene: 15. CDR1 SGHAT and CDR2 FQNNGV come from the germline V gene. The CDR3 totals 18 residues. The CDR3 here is CASSFRSPTGGVLNEQFF. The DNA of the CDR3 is TGTGCCAGCAGCTTCCGCAGCCCGACAGGGGGCGTTCTAAATGAGCAGTTCTTC.

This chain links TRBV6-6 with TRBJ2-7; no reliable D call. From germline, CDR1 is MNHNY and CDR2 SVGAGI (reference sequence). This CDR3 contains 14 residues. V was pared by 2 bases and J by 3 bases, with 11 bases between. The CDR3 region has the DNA TGTGCCAGCAGTTACGCAAGCGTCGGCTACGAGCAGTACTTC. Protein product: CASSYASVGYEQYF.

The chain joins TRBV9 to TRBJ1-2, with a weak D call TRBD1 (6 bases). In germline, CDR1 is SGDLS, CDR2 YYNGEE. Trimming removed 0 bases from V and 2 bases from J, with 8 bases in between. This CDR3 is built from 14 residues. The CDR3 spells CASSVGQANYGYTF. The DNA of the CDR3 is TGTGCCAGCAGCGTAGGACAGGCGAACTATGGCTACACCTTC. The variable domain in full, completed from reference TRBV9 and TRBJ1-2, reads DSGVTQTPKHLITATGQRVTLRCSPRSGDLSVYWYQQSLDQGLQFLIQYYNGEERAKGNILERFSAQQFPDLHSELNLSSLELGDSALYFCASSVGQANYGYTFGSGTRLTVV.

CDR3 amino acids: CASGTGQIHNEQFF. In DNA form, the CDR3 reads TGTGCTAGTGGAACCGGACAGATACACAATGAGCAGTTCTTC. The rearrangement joins TRBV12-5 to TRBJ2-1; D perhaps matches TRBD1 (6 bases). V was shortened by 6 bases and J by 5 bases, with 14 bases between the two germline ends. The germline V gene has CDR1 LGHNT and CDR2 FRNRAP. This CDR3 comprises 14 residues.

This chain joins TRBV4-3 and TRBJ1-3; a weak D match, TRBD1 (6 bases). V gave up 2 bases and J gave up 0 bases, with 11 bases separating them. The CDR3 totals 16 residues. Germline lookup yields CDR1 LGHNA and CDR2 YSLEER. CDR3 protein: CASSQTGHSSGNTIYF. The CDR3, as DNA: TGCGCCAGCAGCCAAACAGGGCACTCCTCTGGAAACACCATATATTTT.

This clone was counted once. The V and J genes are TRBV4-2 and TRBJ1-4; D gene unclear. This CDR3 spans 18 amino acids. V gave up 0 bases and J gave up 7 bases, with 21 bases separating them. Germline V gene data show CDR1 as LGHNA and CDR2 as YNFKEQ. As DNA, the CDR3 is TGTGCCAGCAGCCAAGATATAACGACTCGTACACTGGGTGAAAAACTGTTTTTT. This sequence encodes CASSQDITTRTLGEKLFF.

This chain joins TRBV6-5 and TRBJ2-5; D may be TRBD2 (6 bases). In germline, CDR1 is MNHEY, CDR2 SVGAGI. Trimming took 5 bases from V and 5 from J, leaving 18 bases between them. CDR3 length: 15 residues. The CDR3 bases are TGTGCCAGCAGTCCTGCACACCCTGGGGGGGAGACCCAGTACTTC. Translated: CASSPAHPGGETQYF.

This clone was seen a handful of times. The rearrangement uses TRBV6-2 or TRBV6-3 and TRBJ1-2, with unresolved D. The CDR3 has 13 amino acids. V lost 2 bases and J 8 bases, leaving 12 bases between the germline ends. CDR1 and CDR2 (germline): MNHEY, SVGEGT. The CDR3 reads CASSYRTPPGYTF. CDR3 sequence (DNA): TGTGCCAGCAGTTACAGGACTCCTCCGGGCTACACCTTC.

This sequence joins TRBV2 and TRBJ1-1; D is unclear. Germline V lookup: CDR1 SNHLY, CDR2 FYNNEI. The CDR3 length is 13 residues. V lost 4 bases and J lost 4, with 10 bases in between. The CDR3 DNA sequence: TGTGCCAGCAGTGTCAGTTTATCCACTGAAGCTTTCTTT. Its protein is CASSVSLSTEAFF.

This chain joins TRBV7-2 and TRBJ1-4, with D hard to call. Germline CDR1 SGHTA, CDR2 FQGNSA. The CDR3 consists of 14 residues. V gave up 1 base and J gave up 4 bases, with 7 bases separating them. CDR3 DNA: TGTGCCAGCAGCTTAGTGTCTTTTAATGAAAAACTGTTTTTT. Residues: CASSLVSFNEKLFF.

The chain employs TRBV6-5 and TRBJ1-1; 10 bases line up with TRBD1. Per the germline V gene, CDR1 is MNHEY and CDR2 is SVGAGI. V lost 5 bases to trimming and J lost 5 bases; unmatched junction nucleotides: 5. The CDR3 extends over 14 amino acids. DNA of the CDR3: TGTGCCAGCAGTCGACAGGGGGCTTTGACTGAAGCTTTCTTT. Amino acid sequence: CASSRQGALTEAFF.

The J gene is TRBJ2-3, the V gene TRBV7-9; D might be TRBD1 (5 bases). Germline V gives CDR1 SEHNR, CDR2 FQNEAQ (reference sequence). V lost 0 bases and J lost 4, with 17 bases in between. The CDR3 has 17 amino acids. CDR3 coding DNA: TGTGCCAGCAGCTTAGCGCAAGGACAAGGCCGGCCAGATACGCAGTATTTT. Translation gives CASSLAQGQGRPDTQYF.

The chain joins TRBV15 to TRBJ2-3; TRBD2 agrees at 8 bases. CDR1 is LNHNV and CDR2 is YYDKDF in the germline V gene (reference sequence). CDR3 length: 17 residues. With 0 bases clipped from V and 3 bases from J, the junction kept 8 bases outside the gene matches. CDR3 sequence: CATSRDEAGEGTDTQYF. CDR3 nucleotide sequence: TGTGCCACCAGCAGAGACGAAGCGGGAGAGGGAACAGATACGCAGTATTTT.

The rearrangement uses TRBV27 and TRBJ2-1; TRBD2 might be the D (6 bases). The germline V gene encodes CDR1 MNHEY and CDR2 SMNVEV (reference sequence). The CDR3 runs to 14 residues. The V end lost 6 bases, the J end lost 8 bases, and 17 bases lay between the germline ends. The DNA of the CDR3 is TGTGCCAGCAGCTCTATCGCCTGGGGGGATGAGCAGTTCTTC. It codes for CASSSIAWGDEQFF.

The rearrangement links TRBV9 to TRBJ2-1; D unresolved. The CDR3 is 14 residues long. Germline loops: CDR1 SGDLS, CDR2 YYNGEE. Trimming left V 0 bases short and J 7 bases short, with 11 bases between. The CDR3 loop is CASSVGLAPNEQFF. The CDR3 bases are TGTGCCAGCAGCGTAGGACTTGCCCCGAATGAGCAGTTCTTC.

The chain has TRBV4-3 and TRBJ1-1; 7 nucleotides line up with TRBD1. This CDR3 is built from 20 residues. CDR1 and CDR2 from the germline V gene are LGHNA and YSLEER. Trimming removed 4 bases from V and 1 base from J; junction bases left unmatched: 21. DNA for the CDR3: TGCGCCAGCAGCCCTCCTGAATACGGCGAGACCCGACAGGGGAACACTGAAGCTTTCTTT. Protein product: CASSPPEYGETRQGNTEAFF.

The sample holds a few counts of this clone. This CDR3 is CASRLDRGQYNSPLHF. In DNA, the CDR3 is TGTGCCAGCAGACTGGACAGGGGCCAATATAATTCACCCCTCCACTTT. The chain is built from TRBV2 and TRBJ1-6; 9 bases agree with TRBD1. Germline V gives CDR1 SNHLY, CDR2 FYNNEI. CDR3 length equals 16 residues. The J segment lost 4 bases and the V segment lost 6 bases, leaving 7 bases of the junction unmatched.

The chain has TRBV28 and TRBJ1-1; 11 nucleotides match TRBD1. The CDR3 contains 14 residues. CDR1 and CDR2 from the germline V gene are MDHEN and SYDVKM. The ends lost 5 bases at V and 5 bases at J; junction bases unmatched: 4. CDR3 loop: CASSLRDRGTEAFF. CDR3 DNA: TGTGCCAGCAGTCTCCGGGACAGGGGGACTGAAGCTTTCTTT.

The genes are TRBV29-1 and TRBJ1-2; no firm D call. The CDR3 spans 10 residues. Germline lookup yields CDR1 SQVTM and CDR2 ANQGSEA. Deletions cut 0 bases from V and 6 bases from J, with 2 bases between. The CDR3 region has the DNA TGCAGCGTTGAAGATAATGGCTACACCTTC. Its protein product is CSVEDNGYTF.

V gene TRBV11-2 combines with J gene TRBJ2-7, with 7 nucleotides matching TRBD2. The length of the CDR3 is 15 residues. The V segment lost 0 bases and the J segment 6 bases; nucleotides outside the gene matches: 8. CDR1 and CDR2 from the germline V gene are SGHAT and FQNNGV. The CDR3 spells CASSLEGGRRGEQYF. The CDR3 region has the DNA TGTGCCAGCAGCTTAGAAGGCGGGAGAAGGGGCGAGCAGTACTTC.